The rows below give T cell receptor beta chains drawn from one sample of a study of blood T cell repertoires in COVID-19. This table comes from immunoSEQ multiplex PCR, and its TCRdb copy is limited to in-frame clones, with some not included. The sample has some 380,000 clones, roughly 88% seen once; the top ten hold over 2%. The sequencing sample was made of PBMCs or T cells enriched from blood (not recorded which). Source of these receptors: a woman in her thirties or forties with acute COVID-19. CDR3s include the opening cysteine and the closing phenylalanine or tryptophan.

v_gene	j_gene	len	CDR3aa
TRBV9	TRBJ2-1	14	CASSVAGGWNEQFF
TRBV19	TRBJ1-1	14	CASSIGGRGTEAFF
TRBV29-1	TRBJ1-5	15	CSVRDQGGSNQPQHF
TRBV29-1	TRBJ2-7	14	CSVEDLAEPYEQYF
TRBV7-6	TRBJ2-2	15	CASRGERALVGELFF
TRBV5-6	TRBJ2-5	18	CASSFKVWRGGSEETRYF
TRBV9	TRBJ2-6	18	CASSFSGTSLSGANVLTF
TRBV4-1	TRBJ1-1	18	CASSQGRAVGLGLTEAFF
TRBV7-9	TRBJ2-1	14	CASSSLRGYNEQFF
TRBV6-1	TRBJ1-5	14	CASSDEGYNQPQHF
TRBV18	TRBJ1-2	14	CASSQQGDNYGYTF
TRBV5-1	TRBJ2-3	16	CASSLLAGGSPDTQYF
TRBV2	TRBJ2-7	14	CASSARTGWYEQYF
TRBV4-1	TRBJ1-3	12	CASSPTGATIYF
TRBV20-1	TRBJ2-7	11	CSAGDRYEQYF
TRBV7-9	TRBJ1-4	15	CASSARGTTNEKLFF
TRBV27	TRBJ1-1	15	CASSFRTGEDTEAFF
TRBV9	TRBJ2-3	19	CASSVSSRGGHQGTDTQYF
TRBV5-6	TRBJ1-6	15	CASSLRGTGNSPLHF
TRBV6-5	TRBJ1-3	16	CASSYSGTGAGNTIYF
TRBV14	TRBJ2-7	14	CASSQDDIGASLYF
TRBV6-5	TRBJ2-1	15	CASSYVSSGNNEQFF
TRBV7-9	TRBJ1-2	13	CASSLTGQGPYTF
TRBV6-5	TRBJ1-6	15	CASRGGTSYNSPLHF
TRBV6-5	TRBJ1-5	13	CASADSFNQPQHF
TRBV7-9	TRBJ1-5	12	CASSFPDQPQHF
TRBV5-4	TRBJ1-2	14	CASSLARQRYGYTF
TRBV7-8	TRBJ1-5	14	CASSLGQANQPQHF
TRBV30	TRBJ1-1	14	CALDSGQGAMKAFF
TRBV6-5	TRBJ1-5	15	CASSPGTGDNQPQHF
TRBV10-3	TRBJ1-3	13	CAISADRGNTIYF
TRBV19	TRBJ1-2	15	CASSSGTGEGYGYTF
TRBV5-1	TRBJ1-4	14	CASSPGGTNEKLFF
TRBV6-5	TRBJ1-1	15	CASSSRTGENTEAFF
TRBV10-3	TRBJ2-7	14	CAISVGGGAVEQYF
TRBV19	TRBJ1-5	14	CASSIGSSGQPQHF
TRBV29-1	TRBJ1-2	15	CSVEEQDSSLRGYTF
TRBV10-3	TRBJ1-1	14	CAISDVTENTEAFF
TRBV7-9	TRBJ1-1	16	CASSSRVGGAETEAFF
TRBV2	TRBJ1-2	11	CASSYTGANTF
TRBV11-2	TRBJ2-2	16	CASTLVPGQGSGELFF
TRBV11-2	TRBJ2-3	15	CASSGSSGGTDTQYF
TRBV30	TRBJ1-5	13	CAWSVDSDQPQHF
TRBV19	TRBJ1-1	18	CASSIIRSPMNGNTEAFF
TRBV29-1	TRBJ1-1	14	CSARVSVANTEAFF
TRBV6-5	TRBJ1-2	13	CASTRTGGYGYTF
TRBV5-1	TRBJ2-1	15	CASSKEIAGDNEQFF
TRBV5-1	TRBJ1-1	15	CASSFSGGPNTEAFF
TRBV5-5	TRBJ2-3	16	CASSLARGSGTDTQYF
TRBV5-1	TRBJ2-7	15	CASSFGGSRVMEQYF
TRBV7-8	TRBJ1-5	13	CASSLVGPRPQHF
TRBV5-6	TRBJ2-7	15	CASSLVDRGNYEQYF
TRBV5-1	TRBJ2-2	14	CASSPGGLGGELFF
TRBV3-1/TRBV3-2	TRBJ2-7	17	CASSQESLANRSYEQYF
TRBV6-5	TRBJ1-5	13	CASSRGKVQPQHF
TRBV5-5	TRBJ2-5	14	CASSFPGAQETQYF
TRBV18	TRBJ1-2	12	CASSLDSYGYTF
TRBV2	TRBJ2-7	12	CASSESGYEQYF
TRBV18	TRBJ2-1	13	CASSKESDNEQFF
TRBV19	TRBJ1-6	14	CASENTGVGSPLHF